This T cell receptor beta chain was captured by sequencing in a study of early T cells in non-severe SARS-CoV-2 infection. At the level of the study: Sequencing of unsorted whole blood was done on bulk RNA, leaving chains unpaired.

This CDR3 is 14 amino acids long. The V end lost 5 bases, the J end lost 8 bases, and 16 bases lay between the germline ends. Per the germline V gene, CDR1 is MNHEY and CDR2 is SMNVEV (reference sequence). In regard to this clonotype: Antigen specificity is unknown.

Unique molecular identifiers were added to individual cDNA molecules. A single record per CDR3 protein comes from TCRdb applying MiXCR to the 5' RACE reads. The table records 99,000 or so distinct CDR3 sequences, over 15% of them present only once. General study points: Private and CD4 specificities were missed by VDJdb matching, which favored anti-spike CD8 responses.

The clonotype was recovered from an adult who was a healthcare worker with PCR-confirmed SARS-CoV-2 infection or an uninfected control (not recorded which). Sequenced sample: whole blood. The chain uses TRBV27 and TRBJ1-3; a possible D gene is TRBD1 (6 bases). CDR3 region: CASSDRLKADTIYF. The CDR3 DNA is TGTGCCAGCAGTGACAGGCTTAAAGCCGACACCATATATTTT.